The 13 T cell receptor beta chains below come from one sample, sequenced in a study of T-cell reconstitution after alpha-beta-depleted transplantation in children. A library of TCRbeta sequences, prepared with unique molecular identifiers, was generated. MiXCR was run by TCRdb on the PCR reads, yielding one entry per CDR3 protein. This sample yields about 350,000 distinct CDR3 sequences, of which about 14% are seen a single time; around 4.5% belongs to the top ten. The sequenced sample was PBMCs, obtained from the stem cell graft. Receptor source: a human donor who donated a stem cell graft to a child with Fanconi anemia.

J is TRBJ2-1 and V is TRBV29-1, with D maybe TRBD1 (5 bases). The V end lost 3 bases, the J end lost 9 bases, and 6 bases lay between the germline ends. This CDR3 spans 10 amino acids. Germline V gene lookup returns CDR1 SQVTM and CDR2 ANQGSEA. CDR3 DNA sequence: TGCAGCGTTGATCAGGGTGAGCAGTTCTTC. Its translation is CSVDQGEQFF.

Comment on this clonotype: The junction shows a germline mismatch at one end, possibly a read error. This chain connects TRBV10-1 to TRBJ2-6, with a tentative D call TRBD1 (6 bases). Germline values: CDR1 WNHNN, CDR2 SYGVQD (reference sequence). The CDR3 length is 15 residues. CDR3 sequence reads: CASSPGESGAYVLTF. The CDR3 DNA follows: TGCGCCAGCAGCCCAGGGGAATCCGGGGCCTACGTCCTGACTTTC.

This chain connects TRBV4-3 to TRBJ2-4, with D perhaps being TRBD1 or TRBD2 (5 bases each). V lost 0 bases and J lost 5, with 11 bases in between. Germline CDR1 and CDR2: LGHNA and YSLEER. The CDR3 totals 15 residues. The CDR3 here is CASSQDGTAQNIQYF. CDR3 DNA: TGCGCCAGCAGCCAAGATGGGACCGCGCAAAACATTCAGTACTTC.

This clonotype was seen a handful of times. The genes are TRBV20-1 and TRBJ2-1; 9 bases are shared with TRBD2. This CDR3 has 15 residues. With 3 bases clipped from V and 7 bases from J, the junction kept 10 bases outside the gene matches. Germline CDR1 and CDR2: DFQATT and SNEGSKA (reference sequence). The CDR3 nucleotides are TGCAGTGCTAGGTCGCGGGGGGGCCGGCGGAATGAGCAGTTCTTC. Amino acids: CSARSRGGRRNEQFF.

This clonotype was found a few times. The gene calls are TRBV5-1 and TRBJ2-7; D remains ambiguous. The CDR3 contains 15 residues. Trimming left V 0 bases short and J 2 bases short, with 12 bases between. Germline assignment: CDR1 SGHRS and CDR2 YFSETQ. The CDR3 DNA is TGCGCCAGCAGCTTGGAACCGACAACCACCTACGAGCAGTACTTC. Its translation is CASSLEPTTTYEQYF.

The chain carries TRBV6-2 or TRBV6-3 and TRBJ1-2; D is perhaps TRBD1 (6 bases). The length of the CDR3 is 12 residues. Trimming took 11 bases from V and 2 from J, leaving 12 bases between them. Germline V gene sequence: CDR1 MNHEY, CDR2 SVGEGT. In nucleotides, the CDR3 is TGTGCCGCCTCGAGGGGGAACTATGGCTACACCTTC. This translates into CAASRGNYGYTF.

This clonotype was recorded many times. The chain recombines TRBV10-3 with TRBJ1-2, with a weak D call TRBD1 (5 bases). The CDR3 runs to 12 residues. The germline V gene encodes CDR1 ENHRY and CDR2 SYGVKD. Trimming removed 6 bases at V and 8 bases at J, with 13 bases between. The CDR3 loop is CAISPLGEGYTF. The CDR3 nucleotides read TGTGCCATCAGCCCTCTGGGGGAGGGCTACACCTTC.

In its sample, this clonotype was seen many times. The V gene is TRBV20-1, the J gene TRBJ2-2, with D tentatively TRBD2 (6 bases). This CDR3 spans 14 amino acids. Germline V gives CDR1 DFQATT, CDR2 SNEGSKA (reference sequence). Trimming stripped 2 bases from V and 5 bases from J, with 12 bases between. This chain's CDR3 is CSARRGRETGELFF. CDR3 nucleotide sequence: TGCAGTGCTAGACGCGGGCGGGAAACCGGGGAGCTGTTTTTT.

In DNA, the CDR3 is TGTGCCAGCAGTTTTGGGCTCCAATCCTATGGCTACACCTTC. Translation gives CASSFGLQSYGYTF. The gene calls are TRBV28 and TRBJ1-2; D unresolved. CDR3 length: 14 residues. The V gene's germline CDR1 is MDHEN and CDR2 SYDVKM. Between the trimmed V and J ends, which lost 3 bases and 4 bases, there was a span of 12 bases.

This clonotype was found many times. V gene TRBV12-3 or TRBV12-4 combines with J gene TRBJ2-5, with 10 bases identical to TRBD1. V lost 4 bases to trimming and J lost 3 bases; unmatched junction nucleotides: 8. The CDR3 is made up of 16 amino acids. This CDR3 is CASSSPGQGYEETQYF. CDR3 DNA sequence: TGTGCCAGCAGTTCCCCGGGACAGGGGTACGAAGAGACCCAGTACTTC.

This clonotype was found many times. This rearrangement joins TRBV20-1 to TRBJ2-1; 8 bases agree with TRBD2. Trimming took 0 bases from V and 4 from J; bases not matched to a gene: 8. CDR3 length: 16 amino acids. Germline values: CDR1 DFQATT, CDR2 SNEGSKA (reference sequence). For the CDR3, the DNA is TGCAGTGCTAGAGATAGTGGTAGCGGGGTTTACAATGAGCAGTTCTTC. This gives the protein CSARDSGSGVYNEQFF.

V gene TRBV9 combines with J gene TRBJ1-1; D unresolved. V gave up 7 bases and J gave up 5 bases, with 12 bases separating them. The V gene's germline CDR1 is SGDLS and CDR2 YYNGEE. This CDR3 comprises 12 residues. CDR3 DNA sequence: TGTGCCAGCGCCGCCGGGGAGACTGAAGCTTTCTTT. This sequence encodes CASAAGETEAFF. Based on the CDR3 plus reference TRBV9 and TRBJ1-1, the full variable domain is DSGVTQTPKHLITATGQRVTLRCSPRSGDLSVYWYQQSLDQGLQFLIQYYNGEERAKGNILERFSAQQFPDLHSELNLSSLELGDSALYFCASAAGETEAFFGQGTRLTVV.

This clonotype was seen at least ten times. The rearrangement joins TRBV12-3 or TRBV12-4 to TRBJ1-4, with TRBD1 as a possible D gene (6 bases). V was clipped by 6 bases and J by 11 bases, with 28 bases between them. The CDR3 totals 17 residues. The CDR3 nucleotides read TGTGCCAGCAGACCACCTAACAGGGAAAAATCAAGAAGGAAACTGTTTTTT. It yields the protein CASRPPNREKSRRKLFF.